This is a list of T cell receptor beta chains from one sample in a study of cytomegalovirus exposure and HLA in healthy donors. The protocol was immunoSEQ multiplex PCR, while the TCRdb copy is restricted to in-frame clones and leaves out a portion. The table shows some 130,000 clones, with 75% to 90% occurring only once. Input material: PBMCs. These receptors all come from a woman aged 25 to 45 in good health and CMV-seropositive. The CDR3 runs from the conserved cysteine through the conserved F or W. The D gene is left open where the match is weak. Size is stated for part of the rows, as once, few or many counts, or as a class when the clone is expanded.

v_gene	d_gene	j_gene	abundance	CDR3nt	CDR3aa
TRBV28	TRBD2	TRBJ2-1	-	TGTGCCAGCAGTTTGCAGGGTAGCGGGAGGGCCTTTGAGCAGTTCTTC	CASSLQGSGRAFEQFF
TRBV10-3	TRBD1	TRBJ1-1	-	TGTGCCATCAGTGACCGGGGGACAGTGGGGGCTGAAGCTTTCTTT	CAISDRGTVGAEAFF
TRBV28	TRBD1	TRBJ1-4	-	TGTGCCGCGAGGGGGCCCCAAGGTGAAAAACTGTTTTTT	CAARGPQGEKLFF
TRBV4-1	TRBD1	TRBJ1-6	-	TGCGCCAGCAGCCACGTATTGGGACAGGGGACGTCGGCACCCCTCCACTTT	CASSHVLGQGTSAPLHF
TRBV7-9	-	TRBJ1-5	-	TGTGCCAGCAGCTTTGGAGGGTCTCAGCCCCAGCATTTT	CASSFGGSQPQHF
TRBV4-1	-	TRBJ1-4	-	TGCGCCAGCAGCCAAGGAGGTTCCCCAACCGGAAGGGAAAAACTGTTTTTT	CASSQGGSPTGREKLFF
TRBV28	-	TRBJ1-3	-	TGTGCCAGCTCATGGGAGGGGCCTTTTGAAGGAAACACCATATATTTT	CASSWEGPFEGNTIYF
TRBV27	TRBD1	TRBJ1-4	-	TGTGCCAGCAGTCGGACAGGGCAAGAAAAACTGTTTTTT	CASSRTGQEKLFF
TRBV7-9	-	TRBJ2-5	-	TGTGCCAGCAGCCCTCTAGGGGGACAAGAGACCCAGTACTTC	CASSPLGGQETQYF
TRBV6-5	TRBD1	TRBJ2-7	-	TGTGCCAGCAGTTACCAAGGACAGGGTCTCTACGAGCAGTACTTC	CASSYQGQGLYEQYF
TRBV5-1	TRBD2	TRBJ2-5	-	TGCGCCAGCAGCTTGGGAGCGGGGGGGCGTTATCAGACCCAGTACTTC	CASSLGAGGRYQTQYF
TRBV2	-	TRBJ1-1	-	TGTGCCAGCAGTCTCACAGGAACTGAAGCTTTCTTT	CASSLTGTEAFF
TRBV19	TRBD2	TRBJ2-1	-	TGTGCCAGTAGTATTGGGCGGGAGACCTACAATGAGCAGTTCTTC	CASSIGRETYNEQFF
TRBV11-2	TRBD2	TRBJ2-7	-	TGTGCCAGCAGCTTAGTGAGTCTAGCGGGAGTGTACGAGCAGTACTTC	CASSLVSLAGVYEQYF
TRBV6-1	-	TRBJ1-2	-	TGTGCCAGCAGTGAAAGATGGGACACCGTTAGGTATGGCTACACCTTC	CASSERWDTVRYGYTF
TRBV30	TRBD1	TRBJ1-1	-	TGTGCCTGGAGTCTTAGAGGGGTTCAGGGGGACACTGAAGCTTTCTTT	CAWSLRGVQGDTEAFF
TRBV2	-	TRBJ2-7	-	TGTGCCAGCAGCGACCCACAACAGGGCCTCTCCTACGAGCAGTACTTC	CASSDPQQGLSYEQYF
TRBV11-2	TRBD2	TRBJ2-5	-	TGTGCCAGCAGCTTAGGGATAGCGGGAGAGACCCAGTACTTC	CASSLGIAGETQYF
TRBV21-1	-	TRBJ2-3	-	TGTGCCAGCAGCAAGGGGAGAACAGATACGCAGTATTTT	CASSKGRTDTQYF
TRBV2	-	TRBJ2-1	-	TGTGCCAGCAGTCAGTACAATGAGCAGTTCTTC	CASSQYNEQFF
TRBV6-6	-	TRBJ2-7	-	TGTGCCAGCAGTACCGCCCAGGGGTCCTACGAGCAGTACTTC	CASSTAQGSYEQYF
TRBV9	TRBD1	TRBJ2-1	-	TGTGCCAGCAGCGTGTGGCAGGGGGCGGATGAGCAGTTCTTC	CASSVWQGADEQFF
TRBV6-5	-	TRBJ1-2	-	TGTGCCAGCATTGGGCTCTATGGCTACACCTTC	CASIGLYGYTF
TRBV9	TRBD2	TRBJ2-1	-	TGTGCCAGCAGCGTCGGTCCTAGCGGGGTATTCAATGAGCAGTTCTTC	CASSVGPSGVFNEQFF
TRBV9	-	TRBJ1-5	-	TGTGCCAGCAGCGCAGGGGTTAGCAATCAGCCCCAGCATTTT	CASSAGVSNQPQHF
TRBV6-6	TRBD2	TRBJ2-1	-	TGTGCCAGCAGTTCGGGGCGGGGGAACGTGGACAATGAGCAGTTCTTC	CASSSGRGNVDNEQFF
TRBV11-3	TRBD2	TRBJ2-2	-	TGTGCCAGCAGCCTAGGACTAGCCTCGGCCGGGGAGCTGTTTTTT	CASSLGLASAGELFF
TRBV11-2	-	TRBJ2-2	-	TGTGCCAGCAGCTTAGATACCGGGGGAACAACCGGGGAGCTGTTTTTT	CASSLDTGGTTGELFF
TRBV2	TRBD1	TRBJ1-2	-	TGTGCCAGCAGTGTTTACCGGGACAGTAACTATGGCTACACCTTC	CASSVYRDSNYGYTF
TRBV30	-	TRBJ2-3	-	TGTGCCTGGAGTGTATCGCCAGGGACAGATACGCAGTATTTT	CAWSVSPGTDTQYF
TRBV9	-	TRBJ2-1	once	TGTGCCAGCAGCCTTTCTGGCGGTAAGCCCTACAATGAGCAGTTCTTC	CASSLSGGKPYNEQFF
TRBV28	-	TRBJ1-3	-	TGTGCCAGCAGTTTTTCGGGGGGGTACTTAGTAAACACCATATATTTT	CASSFSGGYLVNTIYF
TRBV19	TRBD1	TRBJ1-1	few	TGTGCCAGTAATCGACAGGGACCTAGGGGCACTGAAGCTTTCTTT	CASNRQGPRGTEAFF
TRBV7-3	TRBD2	TRBJ2-1	-	TGTGCCAGCAGCTCCTTAGCGGGAGGCGGTGGTAATGAGCAGTTCTTC	CASSSLAGGGGNEQFF
TRBV6-5	-	TRBJ1-4	-	TGTGCCAGCAGCTCCATCTCTGGAGCGCCTGAAAAACTGTTTTTT	CASSSISGAPEKLFF
TRBV7-2	TRBD2	TRBJ2-7	-	TGTGCCAGCAGCTTGACGGGAGGATCCTACGAGCAGTACTTC	CASSLTGGSYEQYF
TRBV19	TRBD2	TRBJ2-7	-	TGTGCCAGTAACCCCCGCGGGGGGAATCCTTACGAGCAGTACTTC	CASNPRGGNPYEQYF
TRBV5-1	TRBD1	TRBJ2-1	-	TGCGCCAGCAGCCGGGACAGGGCTAACTACAATGAGCAGTTCTTC	CASSRDRANYNEQFF
TRBV6-5	-	TRBJ1-3	-	TGTGCCAGCAGTTACGGCGGCAGGGTGGACACCATATATTTT	CASSYGGRVDTIYF
TRBV6-1	TRBD1	TRBJ2-2	-	TGTGCCAGCAGTGTCGACAGGGTGGTGGCCGGGGAGCTGTTTTTT	CASSVDRVVAGELFF